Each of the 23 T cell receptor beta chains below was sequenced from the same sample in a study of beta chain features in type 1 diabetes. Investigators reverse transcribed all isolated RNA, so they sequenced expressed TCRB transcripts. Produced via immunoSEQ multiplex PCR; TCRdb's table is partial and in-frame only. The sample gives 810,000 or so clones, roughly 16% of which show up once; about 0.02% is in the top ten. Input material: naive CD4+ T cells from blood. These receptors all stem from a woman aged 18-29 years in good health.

The CDR3 DNA sequence: TGCAGCGTCCACGGACAAGGGACCTACGAGCAGTACTTC. It specifies CSVHGQGTYEQYF. This rearrangement joins TRBV29-1 to TRBJ2-5, with TRBD1 as a possible D gene (5 bases). The closer fit of TRBJ2-7 to the DNA end suggests the J call may be wrong. Germline CDR1 and CDR2: SQVTM and ANQGSEA. CDR3 size: 13 residues.

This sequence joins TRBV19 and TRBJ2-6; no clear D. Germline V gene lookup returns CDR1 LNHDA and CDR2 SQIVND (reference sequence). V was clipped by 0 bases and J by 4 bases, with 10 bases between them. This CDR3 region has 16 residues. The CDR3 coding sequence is TGTGCCAGTAGTATAGACTCGGGTCCCGGGGCCAACGTCCTGACTTTC. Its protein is CASSIDSGPGANVLTF.

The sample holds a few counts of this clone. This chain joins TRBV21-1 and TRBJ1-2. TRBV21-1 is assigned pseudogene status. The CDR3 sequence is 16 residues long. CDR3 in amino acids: CASSKRKKGDDYGYTF. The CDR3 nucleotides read TGTGCCAGCAGCAAAAGAAAAAAAGGAGACGACTATGGCTACACCTTC.

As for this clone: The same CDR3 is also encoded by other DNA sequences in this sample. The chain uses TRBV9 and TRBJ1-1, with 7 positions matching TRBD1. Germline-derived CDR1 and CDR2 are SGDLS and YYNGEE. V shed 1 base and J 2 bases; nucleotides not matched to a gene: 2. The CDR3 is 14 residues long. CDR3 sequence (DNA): TGTGCCAGCAGCGTAACAGGGGCCAACACTGAAGCTTTCTTT. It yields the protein CASSVTGANTEAFF. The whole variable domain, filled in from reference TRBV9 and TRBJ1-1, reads DSGVTQTPKHLITATGQRVTLRCSPRSGDLSVYWYQQSLDQGLQFLIQYYNGEERAKGNILERFSAQQFPDLHSELNLSSLELGDSALYFCASSVTGANTEAFFGQGTRLTVV.

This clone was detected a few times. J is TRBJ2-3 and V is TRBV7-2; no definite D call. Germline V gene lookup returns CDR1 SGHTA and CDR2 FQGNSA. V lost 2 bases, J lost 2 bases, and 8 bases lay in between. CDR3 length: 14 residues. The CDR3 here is CASSLRRTTDTQYF. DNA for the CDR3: TGTGCCAGCAGCTTAAGACGGACCACAGATACGCAGTATTTT.

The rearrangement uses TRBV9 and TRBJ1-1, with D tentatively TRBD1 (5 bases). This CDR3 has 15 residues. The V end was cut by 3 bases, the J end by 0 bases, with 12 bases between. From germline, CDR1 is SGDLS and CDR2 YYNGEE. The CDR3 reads CASSASGTVNTEAFF. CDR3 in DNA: TGTGCCAGCAGCGCTTCGGGGACGGTGAACACTGAAGCTTTCTTT.

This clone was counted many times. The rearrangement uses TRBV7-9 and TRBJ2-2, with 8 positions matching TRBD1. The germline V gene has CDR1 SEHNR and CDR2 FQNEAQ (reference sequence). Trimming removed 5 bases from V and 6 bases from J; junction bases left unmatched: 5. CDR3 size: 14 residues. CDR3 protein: CASSARTGSGELFF. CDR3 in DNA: TGTGCCAGCAGCGCTCGGACAGGGTCCGGGGAGCTGTTTTTT.

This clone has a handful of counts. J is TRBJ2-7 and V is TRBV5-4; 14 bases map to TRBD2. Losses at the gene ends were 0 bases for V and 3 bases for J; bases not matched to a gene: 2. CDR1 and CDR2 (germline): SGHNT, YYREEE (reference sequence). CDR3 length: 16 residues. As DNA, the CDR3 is TGTGCCAGCAGCTTGGGGACTAGCGGGGGGATCTACGAGCAGTACTTC. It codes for CASSLGTSGGIYEQYF.

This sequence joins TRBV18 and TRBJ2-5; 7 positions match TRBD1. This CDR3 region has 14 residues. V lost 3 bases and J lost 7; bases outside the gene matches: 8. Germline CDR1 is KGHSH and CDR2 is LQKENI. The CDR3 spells CASSPGQAGGTQYF. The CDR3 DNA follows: TGTGCCAGCTCACCCGGACAGGCGGGTGGGACCCAGTACTTC.

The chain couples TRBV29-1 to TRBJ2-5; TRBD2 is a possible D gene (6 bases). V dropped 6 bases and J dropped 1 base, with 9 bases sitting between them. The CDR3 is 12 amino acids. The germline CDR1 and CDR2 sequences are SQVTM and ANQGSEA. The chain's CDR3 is CSVDGGQETQYF. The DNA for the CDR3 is TGCAGCGTCGACGGGGGCCAAGAGACCCAGTACTTC. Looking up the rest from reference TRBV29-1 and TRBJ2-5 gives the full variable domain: SAVISQKPSRDICQRGTSLTIQCQVDSQVTMMFWYRQQPGQSLTLIATANQGSEATYESGFVIDKFPISRPNLTFSTLTVSNMSPEDSSIYLCSVDGGQETQYFGPGTRLLVL.

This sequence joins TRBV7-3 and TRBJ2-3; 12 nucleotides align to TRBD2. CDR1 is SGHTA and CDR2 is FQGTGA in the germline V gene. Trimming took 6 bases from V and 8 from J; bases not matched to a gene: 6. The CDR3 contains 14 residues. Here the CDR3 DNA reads TGTGCCAGCAGTCTGACTAGCGGGAGTCTTACGCAGTATTTT. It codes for CASSLTSGSLTQYF.

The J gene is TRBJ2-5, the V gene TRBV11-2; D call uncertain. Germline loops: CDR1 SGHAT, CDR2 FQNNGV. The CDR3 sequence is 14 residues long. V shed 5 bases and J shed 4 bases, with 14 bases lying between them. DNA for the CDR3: TGTGCCAGCAGCGTCCTTTTGGCCAGAGAGACCCAGTACTTC. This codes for CASSVLLARETQYF.

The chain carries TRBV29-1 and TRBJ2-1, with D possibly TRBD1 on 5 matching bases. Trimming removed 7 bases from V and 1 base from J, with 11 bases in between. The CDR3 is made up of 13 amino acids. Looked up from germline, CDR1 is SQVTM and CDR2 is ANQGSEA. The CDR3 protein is CSGSQGSYNEQFF. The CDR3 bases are TGCAGCGGTTCCCAGGGATCCTACAATGAGCAGTTCTTC.

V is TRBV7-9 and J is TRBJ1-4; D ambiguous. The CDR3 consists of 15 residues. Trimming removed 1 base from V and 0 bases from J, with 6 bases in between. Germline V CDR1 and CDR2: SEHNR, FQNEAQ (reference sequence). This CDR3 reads CASSLVTATNEKLFF. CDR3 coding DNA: TGTGCCAGCAGCTTAGTGACTGCAACTAATGAAAAACTGTTTTTT.

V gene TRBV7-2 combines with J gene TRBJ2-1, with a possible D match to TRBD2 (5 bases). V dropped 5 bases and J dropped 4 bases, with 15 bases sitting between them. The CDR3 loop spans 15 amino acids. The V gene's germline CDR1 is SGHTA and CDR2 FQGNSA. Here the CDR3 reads CASSLEGFHYNEQFF. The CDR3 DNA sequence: TGTGCCAGCAGCCTCGAGGGTTTCCATTACAATGAGCAGTTCTTC.

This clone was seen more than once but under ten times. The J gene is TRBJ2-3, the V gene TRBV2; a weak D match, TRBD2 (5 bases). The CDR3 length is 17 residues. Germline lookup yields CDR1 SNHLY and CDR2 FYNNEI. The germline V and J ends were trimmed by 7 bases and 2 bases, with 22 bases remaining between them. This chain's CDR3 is CASIEGATILPTDTQYF. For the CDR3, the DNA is TGTGCCAGCATCGAGGGCGCGACTATCCTTCCCACAGATACGCAGTATTTT.

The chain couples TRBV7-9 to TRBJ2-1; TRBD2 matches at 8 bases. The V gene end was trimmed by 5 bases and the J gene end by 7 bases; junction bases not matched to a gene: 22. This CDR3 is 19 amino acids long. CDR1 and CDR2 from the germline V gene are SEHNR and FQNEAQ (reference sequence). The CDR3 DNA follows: TGTGCCAGCAGCCGTCGCATAGCGGGGAAGGGACGTACATTGAATGAGCAGTTCTTC. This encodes CASSRRIAGKGRTLNEQFF.

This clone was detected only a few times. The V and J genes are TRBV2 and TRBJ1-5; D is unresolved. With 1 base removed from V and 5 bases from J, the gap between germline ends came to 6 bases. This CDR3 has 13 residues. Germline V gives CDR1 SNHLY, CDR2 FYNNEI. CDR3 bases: TGTGCCAGCAGTGAAGGATTCGATCAGCCCCAGCATTTT. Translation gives CASSEGFDQPQHF.

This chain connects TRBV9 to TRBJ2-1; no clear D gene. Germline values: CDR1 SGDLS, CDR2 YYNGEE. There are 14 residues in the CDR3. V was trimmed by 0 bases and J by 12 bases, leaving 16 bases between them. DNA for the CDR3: TGTGCCAGCAGCGTAGACGTCAGAGGTGACACGCAGTTCTTC. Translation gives CASSVDVRGDTQFF.

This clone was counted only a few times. This chain's CDR3 is CASSLQGLGSNEQFF. The CDR3 nucleotides read TGTGCCAGCAGCTTACAGGGTTTGGGGTCCAATGAGCAGTTCTTC. The chain combines TRBV5-4 with TRBJ2-1; D perhaps matches TRBD1 (6 bases). Germline V gene data show CDR1 as SGHNT and CDR2 as YYREEE (reference sequence). V lost 2 bases, J lost 6 bases, and 15 bases lay in between. CDR3 length: 15 amino acids.

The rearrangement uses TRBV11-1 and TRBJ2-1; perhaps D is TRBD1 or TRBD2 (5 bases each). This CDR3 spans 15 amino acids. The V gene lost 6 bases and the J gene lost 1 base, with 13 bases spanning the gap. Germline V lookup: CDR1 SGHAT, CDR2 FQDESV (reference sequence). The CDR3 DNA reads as TGTGCCAGCAGGCGAGGGGCGGATTCCTACAATGAGCAGTTCTTC. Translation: CASRRGADSYNEQFF.

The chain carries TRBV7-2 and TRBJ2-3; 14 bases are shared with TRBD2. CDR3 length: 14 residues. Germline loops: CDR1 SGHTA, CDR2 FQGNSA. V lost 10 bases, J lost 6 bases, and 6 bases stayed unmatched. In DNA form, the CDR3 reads TGTGCCACCAGACTAGCGGGAGGGCCCGATACGCAGTATTTT. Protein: CATRLAGGPDTQYF.

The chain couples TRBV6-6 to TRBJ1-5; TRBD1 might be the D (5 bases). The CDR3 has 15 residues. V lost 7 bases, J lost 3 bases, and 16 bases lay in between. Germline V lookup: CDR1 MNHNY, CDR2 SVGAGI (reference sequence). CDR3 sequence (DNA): TGTGCCAGCACCGAATCGGGGGTTCTCAATCAGCCCCAGCATTTT. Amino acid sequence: CASTESGVLNQPQHF.